These T cell receptor beta chains were read from a single sample in a study of T cell responses to AZD1222 COVID-19 vaccine. Repertoires were generated with immunoSEQ multiplex PCR, while TCRdb's copy carries only in-frame clones and drops some. The data show tens of thousands of clones, with about 85% seen just once and 7.5% to 8% held by the top ten. This material consisted of peripheral blood, taken 28 days after the second AZD1222 dose. The receptors were gathered from an adult who received the AZD1222 COVID-19 vaccine. Each CDR3 is given with its conserved first and last residue. Fields, in order: CDR3 length, D gene, V gene, J gene, clone size, CDR3 DNA, CDR3 protein. A D gene is named only where the DNA matches it firmly. Rows may omit the clone size; those that give it use once, few, many or a size class.

15	TRBD1	TRBV5-4	TRBJ2-7	-	TGTGCCAGCAGCTTCAACGGACAGGGATTCGACGAGCAGTACTTC	CASSFNGQGFDEQYF
18	-	TRBV28	TRBJ2-7	-	TGTGCCAGCAGTACCAATTCCCGAGGGCAGCTTTTCTCCTACGAGCAGTACTTC	CASSTNSRGQLFSYEQYF
19	TRBD2	TRBV4-1	TRBJ2-1	-	TGCGCCAGCAGCGGTCCCCCGTCGACTAGCGGGAGAATTATACCAAAGCAGTTCTTC	CASSGPPSTSGRIIPKQFF
16	-	TRBV15	TRBJ2-1	-	TGTGCCACCAGCAGAGATATGTCTAGCGTCTCCGATGAGCAGTTCTTC	CATSRDMSSVSDEQFF
12	-	TRBV30	TRBJ1-5	-	TGTGCCTGGAGTGTCTTTCTTCAGCCCCAGCATTTT	CAWSVFLQPQHF
14	-	TRBV9	TRBJ2-7	-	TGTGCCAGCAGCGTAGGAGACAGGAACTACGAGCAGTACTTC	CASSVGDRNYEQYF
17	TRBD2	TRBV27	TRBJ2-4	-	TGTGCCAGCAGTTTATCGGGCCTAGCGGGAGGGATAAACATTCAGTACTTC	CASSLSGLAGGINIQYF
13	TRBD1	TRBV6-5	TRBJ1-2	-	TGTGCCAGCAAGACAGGGGGCAACTATGGCTACACCTTC	CASKTGGNYGYTF
14	-	TRBV5-1	TRBJ1-4	-	TGCGCCAGCAGTGTCTGGGGTGGGAATGAAAAACTGTTTTTT	CASSVWGGNEKLFF
13	-	TRBV12-3/TRBV12-4	TRBJ2-7	-	TGTGCCAGCAGTTTAAGGGTATACTACGAGCAGTACTTC	CASSLRVYYEQYF
15	-	TRBV5-1	TRBJ2-2	-	TGCGCCAGCAGCTTGGCCGCTACTAACACCGGGGAGCTGTTTTTT	CASSLAATNTGELFF
13	-	TRBV19	TRBJ2-3	-	TGTGCCAGTGAGGACGGCTCCACAGATACGCAGTATTTT	CASEDGSTDTQYF
13	-	TRBV27	TRBJ1-1	-	TGTGCCAGCAGTTTTTGGGGAAACACTGAAGCTTTCTTT	CASSFWGNTEAFF
16	TRBD1	TRBV19	TRBJ2-3	once	TGTGCCAGTAGTATAGTCGGGACAGGGGGCAGAGATACGCAGTATTTT	CASSIVGTGGRDTQYF
13	-	TRBV3-1/TRBV3-2	TRBJ2-7	-	TGTGCCAGCAGCCAAGAATCCCCCTACGAGCAGTACTTC	CASSQESPYEQYF
15	-	TRBV5-5	TRBJ1-2	-	TGTGCCAGCAGCTTTCAACCAGGTGTGAACTATGGCTACACCTTC	CASSFQPGVNYGYTF
20	TRBD2	TRBV7-3	TRBJ2-1	-	TGTGCCAGCAGCTCGAAGGCCCTCGGGACTAGCGGGAGTTTTTACAATGAGCAGTTCTTC	CASSSKALGTSGSFYNEQFF
15	TRBD2	TRBV28	TRBJ2-7	-	TGTGCCAGCATGCTCGGGGGGGCCCTGGTTTACGAGCAGTACTTC	CASMLGGALVYEQYF
14	TRBD1	TRBV7-2	TRBJ1-4	-	TGTGCCAGCAGCTCGGGACAGGGGTCTGAAAAACTGTTTTTT	CASSSGQGSEKLFF
14	-	TRBV6-2/TRBV6-3	TRBJ1-6	-	TGTGCCAGCAGTTACCGGGACCGAGATTCACCCCTCCACTTT	CASSYRDRDSPLHF
15	TRBD1	TRBV18	TRBJ1-2	once	TGTGCCAGCTCACCGACAGGGTTGCGAGACTATGGCTACACCTTC	CASSPTGLRDYGYTF
17	-	TRBV2	TRBJ1-3	once	TGTGCCAGCAGCCAATCTACTCCCCGGGGAGTGAGAAACACCATATATTTT	CASSQSTPRGVRNTIYF
16	TRBD2	TRBV4-2	TRBJ2-5	-	TGTGCCAGCAGCCCCGAGCCAGCGGGGGGGGGTGAGACCCAGTACTTC	CASSPEPAGGGETQYF
15	-	TRBV18	TRBJ2-2	few	TGTGCCAGCTCACCAGGTCTAGGAAGGACCGGGGAGCTGTTTTTT	CASSPGLGRTGELFF
13	-	TRBV5-1	TRBJ2-7	-	TGCGCCAGCAGCTCGCAAGGAACCTACGAGCAGTACTTC	CASSSQGTYEQYF
14	-	TRBV9	TRBJ2-2	-	TGTGCCAGCAGCGTAGCAGGGTTCACCGGGGAGCTGTTTTTT	CASSVAGFTGELFF
16	-	TRBV5-1	TRBJ2-1	-	TGCGCCAGCAGCTTGTTTGAGACAGGAGGCGCTAATGAGCAGTTCTTC	CASSLFETGGANEQFF
15	TRBD1	TRBV6-5	TRBJ2-6	-	TGTGCCAGCAGCAGGGACAGGGCTGGGGCCAACGTCCTGACTTTC	CASSRDRAGANVLTF
14	-	TRBV2	TRBJ1-2	-	TGTGCCAGCAACCTGGGCAGGGGAGGGTCGGGCTACACCTTC	CASNLGRGGSGYTF
17	TRBD2	TRBV7-3	TRBJ2-1	few	TGTGCCAGCAGCCCCCCCGAGCGGGGGAGCTCCTACAATGAGCAGTTCTTC	CASSPPERGSSYNEQFF
13	-	TRBV7-9	TRBJ1-1	-	TGTGCCAGCAGCTACGACGGGAACACTGAAGCTTTCTTT	CASSYDGNTEAFF
15	-	TRBV7-2	TRBJ1-2	-	TGTGCCAGCAGCTTACAGGTGGCGGGTGGCTATGGCTACACCTTC	CASSLQVAGGYGYTF
14	-	TRBV5-1	TRBJ2-7	-	TGCGCCAGCAAATGGGGGGACACCTCCTACGAGCAGTACTTC	CASKWGDTSYEQYF
13	-	TRBV19	TRBJ2-5	-	TGTGCCAGTAGCAGGGGTACCCAAGAGACCCAGTACTTC	CASSRGTQETQYF
15	TRBD2	TRBV28	TRBJ2-7	-	TGTGCCAGCAGTTTATTAGTAGCGGGGTTGTACGAGCAGTACTTC	CASSLLVAGLYEQYF
12	-	TRBV5-6	TRBJ1-2	-	TGTGCCAGCAGCTTGGGGCAGGGACTATGGACCTTC	CASSLGQGLWTF
13	-	TRBV12-3/TRBV12-4	TRBJ1-2	-	TGTGCCAGCAGAGAACAGGGTAGGGATGGCTACACCTTC	CASREQGRDGYTF
15	TRBD1	TRBV28	TRBJ1-3	-	TGTGCCAGCAGTAATCAAGGACAGGCTGGAAACACCATATATTTT	CASSNQGQAGNTIYF
15	-	TRBV7-3	TRBJ2-1	-	TGTGCCAGCAGCCCTCGACAAGACTCCTACAATGAGCAGTTCTTC	CASSPRQDSYNEQFF
16	-	TRBV9	TRBJ1-4	-	TGTGCCAGCAGCGTAGTTGAGGGAGCAACTAATGAAAAACTGTTTTTT	CASSVVEGATNEKLFF
15	-	TRBV14	TRBJ1-1	-	TGTGCCAGCAGCCCTTTTTCGACAGCGAACACTGAAGCTTTCTTT	CASSPFSTANTEAFF
12	TRBD2	TRBV30	TRBJ2-7	-	TGTGCCTGGAATAGCGGGCTCTACGAGCAGTACTTC	CAWNSGLYEQYF
18	-	TRBV4-2	TRBJ2-6	-	TGTGCCAGCAGCCGGAGAGGGGCAGAAAGCTCTGGGGCCAACGTCCTGACTTTC	CASSRRGAESSGANVLTF
14	TRBD1	TRBV5-8	TRBJ2-1	-	TGTGCCAGCCCCGACAGGGTTCGAGGTGGTGAGCAGTTCTTC	CASPDRVRGGEQFF
14	-	TRBV18	TRBJ2-1	-	TGTGCCAGCTCACCACCGCCGGAAAACAATGAGCAGTTCTTC	CASSPPPENNEQFF
16	-	TRBV15	TRBJ1-3	-	TGTGCCACCAGCCCGGGTCGCCGGAGCTCTGGAAACACCATATATTTT	CATSPGRRSSGNTIYF
15	TRBD1	TRBV7-2	TRBJ2-4	-	TGTGCCAGCAGCCCAACCCGGACAGGGTGGAACATTCAGTACTTC	CASSPTRTGWNIQYF
13	-	TRBV6-2/TRBV6-3	TRBJ2-7	-	TGTGCCAGCAGTTATATCTCCGGAGCCGAGCAGTACTTC	CASSYISGAEQYF
14	TRBD1	TRBV7-9	TRBJ2-2	-	TGTGCCAGCACCGGGACAGTTAACACCGGGGAGCTGTTTTTT	CASTGTVNTGELFF
14	TRBD2	TRBV5-1	TRBJ2-7	-	TGCGCCAGCAGCTTGGAACTAGCGGGGGTGGAGCAGTACTTC	CASSLELAGVEQYF
15	-	TRBV5-1	TRBJ1-1	once	TGCGCCAGCAGCTTACAGGGTGCGGTGAACACTGAAGCTTTCTTT	CASSLQGAVNTEAFF
14	-	TRBV28	TRBJ1-5	-	TGTGCCAGCAGTTTATTATCCGGTGGTCAGCCCCAGCATTTT	CASSLLSGGQPQHF
13	-	TRBV18	TRBJ2-1	-	TGTGCCAGCTCACCAGGCTTTGACAGGCCGGAGTTCTTC	CASSPGFDRPEFF